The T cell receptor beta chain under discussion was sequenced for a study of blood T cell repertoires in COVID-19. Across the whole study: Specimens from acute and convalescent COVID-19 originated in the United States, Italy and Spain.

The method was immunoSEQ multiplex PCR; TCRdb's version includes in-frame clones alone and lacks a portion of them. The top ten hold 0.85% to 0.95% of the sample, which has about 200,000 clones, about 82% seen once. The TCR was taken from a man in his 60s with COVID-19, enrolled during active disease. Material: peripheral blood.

The CDR3 loop reads CASSPGAGQGYTEAFF. CDR3 bases: TGCGCCAGCAGCCCAGGGGCGGGACAGGGGTACACTGAAGCTTTCTTT. This sequence joins TRBV5-1 and TRBJ1-1, with 10 bases identical to TRBD1. Germline CDR1 is SGHRS and CDR2 is YFSETQ. The V gene end was trimmed by 4 bases and the J gene end by 3 bases; junction bases not matched to a gene: 9. The CDR3 consists of 16 residues.